Detailed here is one T cell receptor beta chain. Its target is unknown. The data belong to a study of persistence of HIV-infected CD4 T cells. Cells were stimulated with overlapping HIV-1 Gag 15-mer peptides. CD40L-negative CD69-negative CD45RO-high memory CD4+ T cells were sorted as populations depleted of antigen-responding cells. The libraries were made with immunoSEQ version 4 in survey mode. Only in-frame clones appear in the TCRdb table, and some are missing; sequencing was by immunoSEQ multiplex PCR. The sample comprises about 64,000 clones, approximately 75% of which are singletons, and roughly 1.8% rests with the top ten. Sequenced material: CD4+ T cells sorted from PBMCs after approximately 19-hour stimulation, taken from a patient who received antiretroviral therapy. This receptor was identified in an adult man with HIV who was CMV-seropositive.

In DNA, the CDR3 is TGTGCCAGTAGTATAGGAACACCTCCCTACGAGCAGTACTTC. Translating gives CASSIGTPPYEQYF. The chain carries TRBV19 and TRBJ2-7; D remains ambiguous. The CDR3 consists of 14 residues. Trimming took off 1 base at V and 2 bases at J, with 9 bases between the two ends. CDR1 is LNHDA and CDR2 is SQIVND in the germline V gene (reference sequence). The variable domain in full, completed from reference TRBV19 and TRBJ2-7, reads DGGITQSPKYLFRKEGQNVTLSCEQNLNHDAMYWYRQDPGQGLRLIYYSQIVNDFQKGDIAEGYSVSREKKESFPLTVTSAQKNPTAFYLCASSIGTPPYEQYFGPGTRLTVT.